This T cell receptor (beta chain) was retrieved from a study of OX40 agonist ivuxolimab in advanced cancers. Assay: immunoSEQ multiplex PCR; the TCRdb copy retains only in-frame clones and omits some. The table has roughly 90,000 clones, around 90% seen once. The V end was cut by 1 base, the J end by 3 bases, with 9 bases between. The CDR3 is 14 residues long. CDR1 is SQVTM and CDR2 is ANQGSEA in the germline V gene. V gene TRBV29-1 combines with J gene TRBJ2-2, with D perhaps matching TRBD1 (6 bases). This clonotype was sampled from an adult with an advanced solid tumor such as melanoma, head and neck, liver or kidney cancer. Sequenced material: CD4+ or CD8+ T cells sorted from blood, taken in a trial of the OX40 agonist ivuxolimab. CDR3 residues: CSVEARGHTGELFF. The CDR3 DNA follows: TGCAGCGTTGAAGCCAGGGGACACACCGGGGAGCTGTTTTTT.